This T cell receptor (beta chain) stems from a study of cytomegalovirus exposure and HLA in healthy donors. Overall study context: There were some 120 million unique TCR beta sequences, drawn from 200 million or so T cells, in an earlier analysis.

Study-wide results and caveats: Several of the most significant clusters were apparently associated with common viral pathogens in a later analysis. Analyses of presence and absence presupposed an approximately uniform sequencing depth across donors. Solely CMV serostatus was available to characterize immune exposure.

The PCR had 60 Vbeta and 13 Jbeta primers. TCRdb keeps only in-frame clones here, not all; method: immunoSEQ multiplex PCR. The sample holds around 200,000 clones, around 81% seen once. Turning to this clone: The antigen is undetermined.

Trimming took 10 bases from V and 7 from J; bases not matched to a gene: 8. This CDR3 has 14 amino acids. Germline V lookup: CDR1 SGHVS, CDR2 FNYEAQ. The sample taken for sequencing was PBMCs. The TCR was taken from a woman in her forties or fifties in good health and CMV-seropositive. The genes are TRBV7-6 and TRBJ2-3; 13 bases are shared with TRBD2. CDR3 in DNA: TGTGCCACCGGAACTAGCGGGGGGGCAAATACGCAGTATTTT. Protein: CATGTSGGANTQYF.